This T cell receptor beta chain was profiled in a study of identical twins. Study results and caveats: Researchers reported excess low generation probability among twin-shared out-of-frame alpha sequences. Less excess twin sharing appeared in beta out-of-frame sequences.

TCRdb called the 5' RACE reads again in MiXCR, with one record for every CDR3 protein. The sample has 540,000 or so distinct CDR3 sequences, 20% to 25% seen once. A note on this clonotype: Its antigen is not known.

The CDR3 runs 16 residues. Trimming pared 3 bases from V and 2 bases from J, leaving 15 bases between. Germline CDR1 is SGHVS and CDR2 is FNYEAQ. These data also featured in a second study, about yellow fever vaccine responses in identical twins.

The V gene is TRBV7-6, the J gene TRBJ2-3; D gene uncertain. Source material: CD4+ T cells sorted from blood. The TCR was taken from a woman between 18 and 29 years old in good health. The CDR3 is CASSLKLETLTDTQYF. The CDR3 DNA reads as TGTGCCAGCAGCTTGAAATTAGAGACCCTCACAGATACGCAGTATTTT.